This T cell receptor (beta chain) was identified during a study of T and B cells in COVID-19 patients. Study conclusions and caveats: At recovery TRB diversity and richness exceeded healthy donors, after highly clonal active COVID-19 repertoires.

From blood, roughly 250-500 ng of genomic DNA served as TRB template. About this clonotype: Its cognate antigen is unknown.

The CDR3 is 15 residues long. V trimming: 4 bases; J trimming: 1 base; junction bases outside the gene matches: 4. The germline CDR1 and CDR2 sequences are ENHRY and SYGVKD. TRB rearrangements were amplified by multiplex PCR with BIOMED2 TRB-A/B primers. Each CDR3 protein gets one entry after TCRdb re-called the multiplex PCR reads with MiXCR. This sample has about 7,000 distinct CDR3 sequences; about 33% occur once, and the top ten carry about a fifth. The receptor was derived from a human donor with active COVID-19. The chain couples TRBV10-3 to TRBJ2-3; 8 nucleotides agree with TRBD1. Sequencing was carried out using blood. CDR3 coding DNA: TGTGCCATCAGTGCCGGGACAGGCCGCACAGATACGCAGTATTTT. Protein product: CAISAGTGRTDTQYF.